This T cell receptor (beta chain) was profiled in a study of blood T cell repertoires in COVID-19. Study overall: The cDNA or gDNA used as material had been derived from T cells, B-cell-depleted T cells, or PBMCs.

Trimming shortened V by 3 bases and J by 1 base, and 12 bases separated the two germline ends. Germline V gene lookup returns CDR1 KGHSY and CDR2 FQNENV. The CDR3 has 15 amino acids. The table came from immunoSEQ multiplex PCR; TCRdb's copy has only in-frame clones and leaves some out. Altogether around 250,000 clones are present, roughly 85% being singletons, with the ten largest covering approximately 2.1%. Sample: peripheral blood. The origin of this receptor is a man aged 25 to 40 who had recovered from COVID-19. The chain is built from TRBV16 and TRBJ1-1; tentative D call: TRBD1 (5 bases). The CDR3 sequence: CASSQRRASNTEAFF. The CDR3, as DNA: TGTGCCAGCAGCCAGCGCAGGGCCTCGAACACTGAAGCTTTCTTT.